The 6 T cell receptor beta chains below come from one sample, sequenced in a study of tumor-infiltrating lymphocytes in glioblastoma multiforme (dated by TCRdb to about 2017). The run used an Illumina HiSeq 2500. TCRB libraries were constructed from RNA through three rounds of nested multiplex PCR following a modified ARM-PCR protocol with multiple V-beta primers and a C-beta primer. Using fastp trimming at Q25 and MiXCR clonotype assembly, TCRdb reanalyzed the public sequencing data and kept in-frame beta chains. Identical CDR3 protein sequences are pooled into one entry, listed with their most common genes and DNA. The sample yields about 13,000 distinct CDR3 sequences; approximately 70% were counted once. The top ten hold 29% of the sample. Sequenced material: brain tumor tissue. The source of these receptors is a male donor with glioblastoma.

A word on this clonotype: A read error may produce the germline difference seen at one junction end. The chain links TRBV5-4 to TRBJ1-1; D gene unclear. This CDR3 contains 13 residues. Per germline, CDR1 SGHNT and CDR2 YYREEE (reference sequence). DNA of the CDR3: TGTGTCAGCAGCTTAAGTAGGGACACTGAAGCTTTCTTT. Translating gives CVSSLSRDTEAFF.

This clonotype is a singleton in its sample. This rearrangement joins TRBV11-2 to TRBJ2-1; no reliable D call. This CDR3 spans 11 amino acids. V was clipped by 8 bases and J by 4 bases, with 6 bases between them. Germline-derived CDR1 and CDR2 are SGHAT and FQNNGV. The chain's CDR3 is CASGLYNEQFF. CDR3 DNA sequence: TGTGCCAGCGGATTATACAATGAGCAGTTCTTC.

This clonotype was observed a few times. This chain uses TRBV20-1 with TRBJ2-1, with TRBD2 matching 8 bases. With 3 bases clipped from V and 15 bases from J, the junction kept 13 bases outside the gene matches. The CDR3 is made up of 13 amino acids. The V gene's germline CDR1 is DFQATT and CDR2 SNEGSKA (reference sequence). CDR3: CSASDGTSFEWFF. The DNA for the CDR3 is TGCAGTGCTAGTGACGGGACTAGTTTTGAGTGGTTCTTC.

V gene TRBV5-1 combines with J gene TRBJ1-1; D possibly corresponds to TRBD1 (5 bases). The CDR3 runs 14 residues. Trimming left V 2 bases short and J 8 bases short, with 16 bases between. Germline V gives CDR1 SGHRS, CDR2 YFSETQ. DNA of the CDR3: TGCGCCAGCAGCTTCTTTTCAGGGTTCACCGAAGCTTTCTTT. Translation: CASSFFSGFTEAFF.

A note on this clonotype: Germline is not matched at one junction end, which may reflect a read error. The rearrangement joins TRBV5-5 to TRBJ2-3; 8 nucleotides agree with TRBD1. The CDR3 sequence is 17 residues long. Germline lookup yields CDR1 SGHKS and CDR2 YYEKEE (reference sequence). CDR3 nucleotide sequence: TGTGCCAGCGGCGCCGGACAGGGAGCCCTGTCTGGAGATTCGCAGTATTTT. It encodes CASGAGQGALSGDSQYF.

This clonotype appeared a few times. A much bigger clone sits one base away, suggesting this may be a read error. The chain is built from TRBV24-1 and TRBJ2-3; TRBD2 matches 8 bases. The CDR3 has 15 amino acids. Germline V gene data show CDR1 as KGHDR and CDR2 as SFDVKD. Here the CDR3 DNA reads TGTGCCACCAGTGCCGAGCGGGAGTCCGCAGATACGCAGTGTTTT. It yields the protein CATSAERESADTQCF.